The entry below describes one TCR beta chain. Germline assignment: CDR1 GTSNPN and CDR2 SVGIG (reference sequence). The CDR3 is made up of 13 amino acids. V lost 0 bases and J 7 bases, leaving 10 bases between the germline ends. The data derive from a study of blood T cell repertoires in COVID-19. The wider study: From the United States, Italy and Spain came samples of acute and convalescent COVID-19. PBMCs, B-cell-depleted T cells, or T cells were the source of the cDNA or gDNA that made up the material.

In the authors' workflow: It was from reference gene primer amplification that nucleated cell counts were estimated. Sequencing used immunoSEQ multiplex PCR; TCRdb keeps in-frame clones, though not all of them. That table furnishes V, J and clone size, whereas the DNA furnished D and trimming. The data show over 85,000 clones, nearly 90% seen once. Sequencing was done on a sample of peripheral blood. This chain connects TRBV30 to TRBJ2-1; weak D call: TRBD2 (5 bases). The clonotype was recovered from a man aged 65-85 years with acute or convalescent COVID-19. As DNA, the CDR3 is TGTGCCTGGAGTGTACAGAGGGAGAATGAGCAGTTCTTC. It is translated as CAWSVQRENEQFF. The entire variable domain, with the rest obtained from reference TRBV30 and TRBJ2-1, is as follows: SQTIHQWPATLVQPVGSPLSLECTVEGTSNPNLYWYRQAAGRGLQLLFYSVGIGQISSEVPQNLSASRPQDRQFILSSKKLLLSDSGFYLCAWSVQRENEQFFGPGTRLTVL.